This T cell receptor beta chain emerged from a study of T cell changes during pregnancy in multiple sclerosis. V trimming: 6 bases; J trimming: 1 base; junction bases outside the gene matches: 5. The length of the CDR3 is 15 residues. CDR1 is KGHSH, CDR2 LQKENI, per germline. The repertoire was sequenced with immunoSEQ multiplex PCR; TCRdb's copy has only in-frame clones and lacks some. The data contain 20,000 to 25,000 clones, approximately 91% of them seen just once; the ten biggest clones take up approximately 0.68%. The chain links TRBV18 to TRBJ2-3; 9 bases are shared with TRBD1. The sample consisted of CD4+ T cells from peripheral blood mononuclear cells, taken after pregnancy. The clonotype originates from a female donor in good health, enrolled as a control in a pregnancy study. The CDR3 sequence is CASSPTGGGTDTQYF. The CDR3 region has the DNA TGTGCCAGCTCGCCGACAGGGGGGGGCACAGATACGCAGTATTTT.